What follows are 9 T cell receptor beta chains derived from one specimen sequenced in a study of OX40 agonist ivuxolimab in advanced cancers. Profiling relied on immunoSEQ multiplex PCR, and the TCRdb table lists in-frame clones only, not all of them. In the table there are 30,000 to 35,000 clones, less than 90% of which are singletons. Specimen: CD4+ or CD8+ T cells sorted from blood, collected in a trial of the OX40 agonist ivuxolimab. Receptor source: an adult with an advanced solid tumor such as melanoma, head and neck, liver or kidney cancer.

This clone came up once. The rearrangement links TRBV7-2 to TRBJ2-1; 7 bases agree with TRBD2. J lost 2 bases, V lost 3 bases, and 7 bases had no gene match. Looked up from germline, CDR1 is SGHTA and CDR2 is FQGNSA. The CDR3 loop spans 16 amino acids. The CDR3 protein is CASSLDAGATYNEQFF. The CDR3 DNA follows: TGTGCCAGCAGCTTGGATGCGGGAGCTACCTACAATGAGCAGTTCTTC.

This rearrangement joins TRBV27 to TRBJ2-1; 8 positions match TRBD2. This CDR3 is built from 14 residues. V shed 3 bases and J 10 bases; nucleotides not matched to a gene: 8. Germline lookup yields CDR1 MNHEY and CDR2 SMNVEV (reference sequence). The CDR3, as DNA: TGTGCCAGCAGTTTCAGCGGGAGCTCGACGGAGCAGTTCTTC. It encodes CASSFSGSSTEQFF.

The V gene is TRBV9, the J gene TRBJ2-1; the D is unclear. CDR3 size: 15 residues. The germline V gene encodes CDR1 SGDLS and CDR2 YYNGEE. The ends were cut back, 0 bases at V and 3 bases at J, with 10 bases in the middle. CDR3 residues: CASSVDLGIYNEQFF. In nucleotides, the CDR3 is TGTGCCAGCAGCGTAGATCTGGGAATCTACAATGAGCAGTTCTTC.

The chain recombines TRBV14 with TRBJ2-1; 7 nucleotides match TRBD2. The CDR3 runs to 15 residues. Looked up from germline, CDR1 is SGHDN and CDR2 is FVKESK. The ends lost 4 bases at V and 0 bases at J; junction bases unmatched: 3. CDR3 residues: CASSPGGSSYNEQFF. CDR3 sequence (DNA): TGTGCCAGCAGCCCGGGAGGTAGCTCCTACAATGAGCAGTTCTTC.

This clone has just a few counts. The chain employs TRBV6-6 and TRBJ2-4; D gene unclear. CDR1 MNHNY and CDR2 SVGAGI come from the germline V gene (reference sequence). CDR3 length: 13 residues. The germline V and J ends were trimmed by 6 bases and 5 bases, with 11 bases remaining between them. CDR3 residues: CASRDRGENIQYF. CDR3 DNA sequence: TGTGCCAGCAGGGACCGTGGCGAAAACATTCAGTACTTC.

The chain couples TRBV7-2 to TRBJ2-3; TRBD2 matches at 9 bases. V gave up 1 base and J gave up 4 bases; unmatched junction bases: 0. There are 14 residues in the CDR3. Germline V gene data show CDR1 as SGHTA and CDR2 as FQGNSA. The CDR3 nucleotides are TGTGCCAGCAGCTTAGGACTAGCGGCAGATACGCAGTATTTT. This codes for CASSLGLAADTQYF.

CDR3 amino acids: CASIYAAQGDTGELFF. CDR3 in DNA: TGTGCCAGCATCTACGCGGCGCAGGGGGACACCGGGGAGCTGTTTTTT. The V gene is TRBV28, the J gene TRBJ2-2; TRBD1 matches at 7 bases. Germline V CDR1 and CDR2: MDHEN, SYDVKM. The CDR3 sequence is 16 residues long. With 7 bases clipped from V and 3 bases from J, the junction kept 11 bases outside the gene matches.

The CDR3: CASSLNGAGNTIYF. Written as DNA, the CDR3 is TGTGCCAGCAGCCTAAATGGGGCTGGAAACACCATATATTTT. This chain joins TRBV28 and TRBJ1-3, with unresolved D. V shed 6 bases and J shed 2 bases, with 11 bases lying between them. The germline gives CDR1 MDHEN, CDR2 SYDVKM. This CDR3 is built from 14 residues.

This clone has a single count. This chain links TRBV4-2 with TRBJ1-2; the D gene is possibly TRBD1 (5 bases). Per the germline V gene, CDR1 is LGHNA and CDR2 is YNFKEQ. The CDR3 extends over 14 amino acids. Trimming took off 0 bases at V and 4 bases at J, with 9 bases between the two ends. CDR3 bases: TGTGCCAGCAGCCAAGAAGCAGGGATCTATGGCTACACCTTC. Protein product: CASSQEAGIYGYTF.